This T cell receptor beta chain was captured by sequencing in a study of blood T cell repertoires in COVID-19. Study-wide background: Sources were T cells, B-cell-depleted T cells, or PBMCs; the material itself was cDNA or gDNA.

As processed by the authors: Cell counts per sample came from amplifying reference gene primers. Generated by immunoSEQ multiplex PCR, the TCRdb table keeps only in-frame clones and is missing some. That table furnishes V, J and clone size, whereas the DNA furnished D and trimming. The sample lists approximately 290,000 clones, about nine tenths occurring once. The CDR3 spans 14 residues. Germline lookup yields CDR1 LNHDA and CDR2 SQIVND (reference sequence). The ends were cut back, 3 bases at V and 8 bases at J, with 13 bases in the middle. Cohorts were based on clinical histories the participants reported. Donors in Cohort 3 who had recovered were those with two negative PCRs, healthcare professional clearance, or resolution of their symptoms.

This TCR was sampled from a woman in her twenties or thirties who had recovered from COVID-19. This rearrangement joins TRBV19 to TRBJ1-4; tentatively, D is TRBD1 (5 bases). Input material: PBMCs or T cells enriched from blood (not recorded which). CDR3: CASSIGRRGEKLFF. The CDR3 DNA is TGTGCCAGTAGTATCGGACGGCGGGGGGAAAAACTGTTTTTT.